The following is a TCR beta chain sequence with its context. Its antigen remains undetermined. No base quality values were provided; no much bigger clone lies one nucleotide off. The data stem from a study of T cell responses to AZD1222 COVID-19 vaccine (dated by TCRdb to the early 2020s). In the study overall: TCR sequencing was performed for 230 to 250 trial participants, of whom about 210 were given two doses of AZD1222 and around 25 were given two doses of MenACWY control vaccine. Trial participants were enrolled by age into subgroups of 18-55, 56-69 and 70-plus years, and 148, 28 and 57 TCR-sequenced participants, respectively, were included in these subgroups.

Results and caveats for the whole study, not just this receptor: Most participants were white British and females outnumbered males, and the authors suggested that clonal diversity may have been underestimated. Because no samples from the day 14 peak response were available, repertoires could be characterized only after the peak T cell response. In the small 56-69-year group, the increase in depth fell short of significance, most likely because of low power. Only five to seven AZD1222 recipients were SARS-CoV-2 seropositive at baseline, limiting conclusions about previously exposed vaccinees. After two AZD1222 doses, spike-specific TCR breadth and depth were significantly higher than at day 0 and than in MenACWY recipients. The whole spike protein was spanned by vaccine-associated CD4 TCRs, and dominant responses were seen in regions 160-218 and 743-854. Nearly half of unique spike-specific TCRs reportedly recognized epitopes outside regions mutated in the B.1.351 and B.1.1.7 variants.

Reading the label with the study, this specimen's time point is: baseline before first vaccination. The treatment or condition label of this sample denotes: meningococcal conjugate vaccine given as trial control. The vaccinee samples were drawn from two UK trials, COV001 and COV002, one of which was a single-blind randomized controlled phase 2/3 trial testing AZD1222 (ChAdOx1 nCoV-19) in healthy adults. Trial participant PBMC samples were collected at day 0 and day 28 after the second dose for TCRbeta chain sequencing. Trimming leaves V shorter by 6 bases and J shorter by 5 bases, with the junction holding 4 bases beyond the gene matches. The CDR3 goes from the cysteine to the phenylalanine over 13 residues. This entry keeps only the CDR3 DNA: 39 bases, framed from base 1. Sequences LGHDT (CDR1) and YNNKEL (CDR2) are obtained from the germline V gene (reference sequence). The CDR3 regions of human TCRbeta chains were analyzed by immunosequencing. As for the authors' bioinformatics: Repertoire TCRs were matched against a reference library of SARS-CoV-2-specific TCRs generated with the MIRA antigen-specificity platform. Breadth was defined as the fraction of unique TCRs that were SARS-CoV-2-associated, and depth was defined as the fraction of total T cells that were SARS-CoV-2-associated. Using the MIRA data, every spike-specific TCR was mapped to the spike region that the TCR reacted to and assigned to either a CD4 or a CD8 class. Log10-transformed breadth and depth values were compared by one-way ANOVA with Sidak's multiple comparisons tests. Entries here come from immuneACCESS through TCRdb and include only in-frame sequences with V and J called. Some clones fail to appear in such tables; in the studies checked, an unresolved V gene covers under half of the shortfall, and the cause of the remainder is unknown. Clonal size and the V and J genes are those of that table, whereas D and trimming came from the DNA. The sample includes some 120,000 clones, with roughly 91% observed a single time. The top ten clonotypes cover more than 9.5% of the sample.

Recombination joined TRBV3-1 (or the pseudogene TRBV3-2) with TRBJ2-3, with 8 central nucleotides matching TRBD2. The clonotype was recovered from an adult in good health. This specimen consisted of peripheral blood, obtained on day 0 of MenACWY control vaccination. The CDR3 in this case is CASRGLAVDTQYF. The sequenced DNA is TGTGCCAGCAGAGGACTAGCAGTAGATACGCAGTATTTT.